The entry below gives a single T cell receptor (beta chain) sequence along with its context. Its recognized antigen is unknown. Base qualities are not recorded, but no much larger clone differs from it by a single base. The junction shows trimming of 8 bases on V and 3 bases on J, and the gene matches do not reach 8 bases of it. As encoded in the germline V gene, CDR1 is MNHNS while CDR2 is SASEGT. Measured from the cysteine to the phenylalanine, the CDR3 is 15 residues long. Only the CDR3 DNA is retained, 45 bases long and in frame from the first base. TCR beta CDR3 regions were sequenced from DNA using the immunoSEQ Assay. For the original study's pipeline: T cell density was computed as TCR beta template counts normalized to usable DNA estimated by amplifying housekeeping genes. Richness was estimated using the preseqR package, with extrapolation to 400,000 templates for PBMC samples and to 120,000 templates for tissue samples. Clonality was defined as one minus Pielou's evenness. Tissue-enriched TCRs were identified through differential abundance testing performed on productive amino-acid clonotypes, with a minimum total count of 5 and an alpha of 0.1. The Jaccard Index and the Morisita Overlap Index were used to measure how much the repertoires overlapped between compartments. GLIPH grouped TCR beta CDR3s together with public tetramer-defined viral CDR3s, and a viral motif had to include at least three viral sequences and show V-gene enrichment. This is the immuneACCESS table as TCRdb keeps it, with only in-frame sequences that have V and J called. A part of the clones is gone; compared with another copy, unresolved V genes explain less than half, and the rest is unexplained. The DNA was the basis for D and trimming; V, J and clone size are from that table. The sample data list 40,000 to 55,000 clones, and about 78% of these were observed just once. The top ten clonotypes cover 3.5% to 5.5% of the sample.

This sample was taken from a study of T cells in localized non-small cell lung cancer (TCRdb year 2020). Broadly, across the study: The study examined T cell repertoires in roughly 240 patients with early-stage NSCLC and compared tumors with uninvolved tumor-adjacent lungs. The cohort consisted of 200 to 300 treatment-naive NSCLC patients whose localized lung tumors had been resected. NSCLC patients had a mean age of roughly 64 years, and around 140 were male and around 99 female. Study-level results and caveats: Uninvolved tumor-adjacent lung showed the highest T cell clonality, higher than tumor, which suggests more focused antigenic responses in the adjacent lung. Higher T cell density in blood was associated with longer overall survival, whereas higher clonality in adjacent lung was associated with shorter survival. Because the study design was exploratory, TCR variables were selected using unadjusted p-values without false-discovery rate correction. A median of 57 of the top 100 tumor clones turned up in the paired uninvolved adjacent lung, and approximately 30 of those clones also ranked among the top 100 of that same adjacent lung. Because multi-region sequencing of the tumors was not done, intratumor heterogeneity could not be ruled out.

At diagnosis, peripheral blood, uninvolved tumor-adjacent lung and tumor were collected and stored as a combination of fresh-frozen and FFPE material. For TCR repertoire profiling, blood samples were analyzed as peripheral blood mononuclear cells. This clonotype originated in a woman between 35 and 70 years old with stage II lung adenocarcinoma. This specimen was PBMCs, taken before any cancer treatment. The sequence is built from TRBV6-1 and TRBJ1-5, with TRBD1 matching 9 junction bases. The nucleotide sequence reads TGTGCCAGCGGGGGACAGGGTCAGTACAATCAGCCCCAGCATTTT. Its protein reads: CASGGQGQYNQPQHF.